These 21 T cell receptor beta chains were sequenced from one sample in a study of blood T cells in healthy people across ages. Primers used in a second PCR of about 6 to 11 cycles were a sample-barcoded 5' primer and a J-beta primer mix. In TCRdb, the 5' RACE reads were re-called with MiXCR into one record per CDR3 protein. Here the sample spans more than 650,000 distinct CDR3 sequences, about 26% being singletons. These sequences were also reported in another study, on T cells of mothers and their children.

The sequenced sample was blood. The receptor source for this set is a boy between 10 and 17 years old in good health.

The sample holds many counts of this clonotype. This sequence joins TRBV12-3 or TRBV12-4 and TRBJ1-1; maybe TRBD1 (5 bases). The CDR3 length is 13 residues. V was trimmed by 6 bases and J by 5 bases, leaving 13 bases between them. The CDR3: CASSFGGATEAFF. The CDR3 nucleotides read TGTGCCAGCAGCTTTGGAGGGGCTACTGAAGCTTTCTTT.

This clonotype was counted only a few times. The chain couples TRBV20-1 to TRBJ1-6; perhaps TRBD1 as D (6 bases). Germline-derived CDR1 and CDR2 are DFQATT and SNEGSKA (reference sequence). The CDR3 is 14 amino acids. The V end lost 2 bases, the J end lost 7 bases, and 12 bases lay between the germline ends. CDR3 bases: TGCAGTGCTAGACCCAACAGGGCAAATTCACCCCTCCACTTT. Its translation is CSARPNRANSPLHF.

The V call is TRBV29-1, the J call TRBJ1-1, with D possibly TRBD1 on 6 matching bases. Germline-derived CDR1 and CDR2 are SQVTM and ANQGSEA. V was cut by 7 bases and J by 0 bases, with 12 bases left in between. This CDR3 has 13 residues. The CDR3 bases are TGCAGCGCTCCAGGGGTGGTGAACACTGAAGCTTTCTTT. Its protein is CSAPGVVNTEAFF.

This clonotype occurred a few times. V and J are TRBV20-1 and TRBJ1-2; D gene unclear. This CDR3 comprises 17 residues. V shed 1 base and J shed 2 bases, with 20 bases lying between them. Germline values: CDR1 DFQATT, CDR2 SNEGSKA (reference sequence). The CDR3 DNA is TGCAGTGCTAGAGCTCCCCTCCGACGGTCAGAAAACTATGGCTACACCTTC. The encoded protein is CSARAPLRRSENYGYTF.

The genes are TRBV28 and TRBJ2-5; 10 nucleotides match TRBD1. The last part of the DNA fits TRBJ2-7 better; the J call may be wrong. The CDR3 consists of 15 residues. The germline CDR1 and CDR2 sequences are MDHEN and SYDVKM. The CDR3 is CASSRPGTGAYEQYF. In DNA, the CDR3 is TGTGCCAGCAGTCGTCCCGGGACAGGGGCGTACGAGCAGTACTTC.

The CDR3 DNA follows: TGTGCCAGCAGCTTCCCGGGACAAGCTAACTATGGCTACACCTTC. It translates to CASSFPGQANYGYTF. This chain links TRBV7-9 with TRBJ1-2; possible D gene TRBD1, 6 bases. The CDR3 consists of 15 residues. V lost 3 bases, J lost 0 bases, and 11 bases lay in between. Germline values: CDR1 SEHNR, CDR2 FQNEAQ (reference sequence).

The genes are TRBV2 and TRBJ2-1; 12 bases fit TRBD1. The junction had 6 bases not matched to a gene; V was cut back by 5 bases and J by 7 bases. The CDR3 spans 15 residues. Germline V gives CDR1 SNHLY, CDR2 FYNNEI. CDR3 in amino acids: CASSLGQGARNEQFF. CDR3 nucleotide sequence: TGTGCCAGCAGTCTGGGACAGGGGGCGAGAAATGAGCAGTTCTTC.

The chain has TRBV2 and TRBJ2-3, with D possibly matching TRBD1 (6 bases). Trimming pared 9 bases from V and 2 bases from J, leaving 15 bases between. CDR1 is SNHLY and CDR2 is FYNNEI in the germline V gene. The CDR3 has 14 amino acids. The CDR3 region has the DNA TGTGCCAGGAAGGGCCAGGGGATCACAGATACGCAGTATTTT. Residues: CARKGQGITDTQYF. Filled out from reference TRBV2 and TRBJ2-3, the complete variable domain reads EPEVTQTPSHQVTQMGQEVILRCVPISNHLYFYWYRQILGQKVEFLVSFYNNEISEKSEIFDDQFSVERPDGSNFTLKIRSTKLEDSAMYFCARKGQGITDTQYFGPGTRLTVL.

J is TRBJ2-2 and V is TRBV7-3, with 7 bases identical to TRBD1. The CDR3 loop spans 15 amino acids. The V and J ends lost 4 bases and 2 bases, in that order; junction bases with no gene match: 4. The germline CDR1 and CDR2 sequences are SGHTA and FQGTGA. The CDR3: CASSYRGGNTGELFF. CDR3 nucleotides: TGTGCCAGCAGCTACAGGGGTGGAAACACCGGGGAGCTGTTTTTT.

V and J are TRBV20-1 and TRBJ1-2; 11 bases line up with TRBD1. Per the germline V gene, CDR1 is DFQATT and CDR2 is SNEGSKA (reference sequence). CDR3 length: 15 amino acids. V lost 4 bases to trimming and J lost 2 bases; unmatched junction nucleotides: 6. The CDR3 bases are TGCAGTGCTATCGGACAGGGGGCCCCCAACTATGGCTACACCTTC. Its translation: CSAIGQGAPNYGYTF.

The chain links TRBV28 to TRBJ2-3; 7 nucleotides match TRBD1. J gave up 2 bases and V 5 bases, and 7 bases lay outside the gene matches. The CDR3 is 15 amino acids. Germline V CDR1 and CDR2: MDHEN, SYDVKM. The CDR3 bases are TGTGCCAGCAGTACAGGGGTTTCTAACACAGATACGCAGTATTTT. As protein: CASSTGVSNTDTQYF.

In DNA form, the CDR3 reads TGTGCCAGCAGCACCGACTCACAGCAGTACTTC. Its translation is CASSTDSQQYF. The gene calls are TRBV7-2 and TRBJ2-7; D uncertain. CDR1 is SGHTA and CDR2 is FQGNSA in the germline V gene. Deletions cut 5 bases from V and 8 bases from J, with 10 bases between. This CDR3 region has 11 residues.

V gene TRBV4-1 combines with J gene TRBJ1-4; D remains ambiguous. The CDR3 covers 16 residues. V shed 0 bases and J shed 3 bases, with 11 bases lying between them. The germline CDR1 and CDR2 sequences are MGHRA and YSYEKL. In nucleotides, the CDR3 is TGCGCCAGCAGCCAAGATCCCCGAGCAGCTAATGAAAAACTGTTTTTT. It codes for CASSQDPRAANEKLFF.

The rearrangement joins TRBV6-1 to TRBJ1-4; D possibly corresponds to TRBD1 (5 bases). The CDR3 covers 15 residues. From germline, CDR1 is MNHNS and CDR2 SASEGT. V lost 0 bases and J lost 3, with 8 bases in between. As DNA, the CDR3 is TGTGCCAGCAGTGAAGCGCGGGACGCTAATGAAAAACTGTTTTTT. Its protein product is CASSEARDANEKLFF.

V gene TRBV28 combines with J gene TRBJ2-5; D possibly corresponds to TRBD2 (6 bases). The last part of the DNA fits TRBJ2-1 better; the J call may be wrong. Germline assignment: CDR1 MDHEN and CDR2 SYDVKM. The CDR3 sequence is 12 residues long. The CDR3 coding sequence is TGTGCCAGCAGGCTGAAGGGAGGTGAGCAGTTCTTC. Protein product: CASRLKGGEQFF.

A few counts support this clonotype. The rearrangement joins TRBV7-9 to TRBJ1-2; D gene uncertain. The CDR3 is 15 residues long. Germline V lookup: CDR1 SEHNR, CDR2 FQNEAQ (reference sequence). V was cut by 2 bases and J by 2 bases, with 12 bases left in between. The CDR3 nucleotides read TGTGCCAGCAGCTTATTAACTACAGCCAACTATGGCTACACCTTC. Protein sequence: CASSLLTTANYGYTF.

The rearrangement uses TRBV2 and TRBJ2-1; D may be TRBD2 (6 bases). The J call may be incorrect, as the DNA end agrees better with TRBJ2-5. CDR1 and CDR2 from the germline V gene are SNHLY and FYNNEI. This CDR3 spans 15 amino acids. CDR3 sequence reads: CASFLRRGFRETQYF. The DNA for the CDR3 is TGTGCCAGTTTCTTAAGGAGGGGTTTTAGGGAGACCCAGTACTTC.

The chain joins TRBV24-1 to TRBJ1-5, with D unclear. Looked up from germline, CDR1 is KGHDR and CDR2 is SFDVKD. Trimming cost V 3 bases and J 13 bases, with 12 bases left between them. There are 12 residues in the CDR3. The CDR3 DNA reads TGTGCCACCAGTGATAACACCCGACATCAGCATTTT. Its translation is CATSDNTRHQHF.

The chain is built from TRBV12-3 or TRBV12-4 and TRBJ1-6; D might be TRBD1 (6 bases). Trimming took off 4 bases at V and 5 bases at J, with 9 bases between the two ends. The CDR3 spans 14 residues. The chain's CDR3 is CASSYRADNSPLHF. DNA of the CDR3: TGTGCCAGCAGTTACAGGGCGGATAATTCACCCCTCCACTTT.

CDR3 sequence: CASSLVGTGGNQPQHF. In DNA, the CDR3 is TGTGCCAGCAGCTTAGTGGGGACAGGGGGCAATCAGCCCCAGCATTTT. The chain carries TRBV7-2 and TRBJ1-5, with 10 bases that match TRBD1. Germline-derived CDR1 and CDR2 are SGHTA and FQGNSA. The CDR3 loop spans 16 amino acids. Germline trimming cut 1 base from V and 2 bases from J; bases unmatched to any gene: 2.

The chain has TRBV28 and TRBJ2-5, with a possible D match to TRBD2 (6 bases). CDR1 and CDR2 from the germline V gene are MDHEN and SYDVKM. The CDR3 spans 15 residues. V shed 6 bases and J shed 3 bases, with 17 bases lying between them. In DNA form, the CDR3 reads TGTGCCAGCAGACTCCCGGAGGGCGCGGAAGAGACCCAGTACTTC. Its translation is CASRLPEGAEETQYF. Complete variable domain (other parts from reference TRBV28 and TRBJ2-5): DVKVTQSSRYLVKRTGEKVFLECVQDMDHENMFWYRQDPGLGLRLIYFSYDVKMKEKGDIPEGYSVSREKKERFSLILESASTNQTSMYLCASRLPEGAEETQYFGPGTRLLVL.